A selection of T cell receptor beta chains follows, all from one sample in a study of blood T cell repertoires in COVID-19. Generated by immunoSEQ multiplex PCR, the TCRdb table keeps only in-frame clones and is missing some. The sample has about 300,000 clones, around 92% seen once. The material sequenced was peripheral blood. Receptors were obtained from a woman aged 25 to 39 with COVID-19, enrolled during active disease. Both conserved end residues are part of each CDR3. A D gene is named only where the DNA matches it firmly. Clone size is given for some rows only: seen once, a few or many times, or a class if the clone is expanded.

V gene	D gene	CDR3 length	clone size	J gene	CDR3 DNA	CDR3 protein
TRBV4-1	.	14	once	TRBJ2-2	TGCGCCAGCAGCCAATCAGGGGCCACCGGGGAGCTGTTTTTT	CASSQSGATGELFF
TRBV6-5	.	15	.	TRBJ1-3	TGTGCCAGCAGTAAGGGCAGGGCACCTGGAAACACCATATATTTT	CASSKGRAPGNTIYF
TRBV7-9	TRBD1	16	.	TRBJ2-1	TGTGCCAGCAGCTCAGGGGGACAGGGTCCCTACAATGAGCAGTTCTTC	CASSSGGQGPYNEQFF
TRBV6-5	TRBD1	14	.	TRBJ2-2	TGTGCCAGCAGAGGACAGGGAAAAACCGGGGAGCTGTTTTTT	CASRGQGKTGELFF
TRBV27	TRBD2	15	.	TRBJ2-1	TGTGCCAGCAGTATCACTAGCGGGAGCTACAATGAGCAGTTCTTC	CASSITSGSYNEQFF
TRBV5-4	.	14	.	TRBJ1-2	TGTGCCAGCAGCCACCCAGGGGCCCACTATGGCTACACCTTC	CASSHPGAHYGYTF
TRBV2	TRBD1	14	many	TRBJ2-7	TGTGCCAGCAGTGAAGGGGGACAGAACTACGAGCAGTACTTC	CASSEGGQNYEQYF
TRBV5-1	.	16	.	TRBJ1-6	TGCGCCAGCAGCTTGGGACAGGCACGGGGTAATTCACCCCTCCACTTT	CASSLGQARGNSPLHF
TRBV18	TRBD1	16	.	TRBJ1-5	TGTGCCAGCTCACCACCGAGGACAGGGGCATATCAGCCCCAGCATTTT	CASSPPRTGAYQPQHF
TRBV5-4	.	15	once	TRBJ1-2	TGTGCCAGCAGCCCGCAGGGCAGGGAACAGCGAGGCTACACCTTC	CASSPQGREQRGYTF
TRBV5-4	TRBD2	17	.	TRBJ2-2	TGTGCCAGCAGCTTGCTAGCGGGGGGGGCGAACACCGGGGAGCTGTTTTTT	CASSLLAGGANTGELFF
TRBV7-8	.	15	.	TRBJ1-2	TGTGCCAGCAGCTTAGCGCGGTCGAGAGTCTATGGCTACACCTTC	CASSLARSRVYGYTF
TRBV2	TRBD1	14	.	TRBJ1-1	TGTGCCAGCAGTGGGGACAGGGAGAGGACTGAAGCTTTCTTT	CASSGDRERTEAFF
TRBV19	.	15	.	TRBJ1-3	TGTGCCAGTACCCAGACAGGCGAGTCTGGAAACACCATATATTTT	CASTQTGESGNTIYF
TRBV6-5	TRBD2	15	.	TRBJ2-5	TGTGCCAGCAGAAACGCGGGGGGGCCCGGAGAGACCCAGTACTTC	CASRNAGGPGETQYF
TRBV5-4	.	11	.	TRBJ2-2	TGTGCCAGTACTAGCACCGGGGAGCTGTTTTTT	CASTSTGELFF
TRBV19	TRBD1	12	.	TRBJ1-2	TGTGCCAGCCGACAGGGGAACTATGGCTACACCTTC	CASRQGNYGYTF
TRBV2	TRBD1	16	.	TRBJ1-1	TGTGCCAGCAGTGGAGGACAGGGGAAAGATAACACTGAAGCTTTCTTT	CASSGGQGKDNTEAFF
TRBV6-5	TRBD1	14	.	TRBJ1-3	TGTGCCAGCAGTCTTGACAGGGGTTTAAACACCATATATTTT	CASSLDRGLNTIYF
TRBV6-1	.	16	.	TRBJ2-1	TGTGCCAGCAGTGTTGGGGGGTACAGCTCCTACAATGAGCAGTTCTTC	CASSVGGYSSYNEQFF
TRBV19	.	14	.	TRBJ1-2	TGTGCCAGTAGTTTAAGACTCGTACATTCCCCCTTCACCTTC	CASSLRLVHSPFTF
TRBV30	.	13	.	TRBJ1-2	TGTGCCTGGCATGACGGGGGGTTTGGCGGCTACACCTTC	CAWHDGGFGGYTF
TRBV2	.	15	.	TRBJ1-5	TGTGCCAGCAAAGGGGTGGTGGGGCGCAATCAGCCCCAGCATTTT	CASKGVVGRNQPQHF
TRBV6-5	.	14	.	TRBJ1-1	TGTGCCACCCGGCCCGTGGACAGCTTCACTGAAGCTTTCTTT	CATRPVDSFTEAFF
TRBV19	.	16	.	TRBJ1-5	TGTGCCAGTAGTTCGTTTTTCCGAGGGATCAATCAGCCCCAGCATTTT	CASSSFFRGINQPQHF
TRBV2	.	14	once	TRBJ2-6	TGTGCCAGCAGAGGGAGCTCTGGGGCCAACGTCCTGACTTTC	CASRGSSGANVLTF